Below are 4 T cell receptor beta chains sequenced from a single sample in a study of T cells in localized non-small cell lung cancer. Produced via immunoSEQ multiplex PCR; TCRdb's table is partial and in-frame only. Among around 30,000 clones listed, 70% to 90% were seen once. Specimen: peripheral blood, collected before any cancer treatment. The source of these receptors is a female donor of 60 years or more with stage III squamous cell lung carcinoma.

The chain couples TRBV5-1 to TRBJ2-3; D remains unclear. The germline V gene has CDR1 SGHRS and CDR2 YFSETQ. This CDR3 is built from 14 residues. Trimming left V 1 base short and J 1 base short, with 7 bases between. The CDR3 is CASSLIRGTDTQYF. In DNA, the CDR3 is TGCGCCAGCAGCTTGATACGGGGCACAGATACGCAGTATTTT.

The chain couples TRBV11-2 to TRBJ2-3, with 8 bases identical to TRBD2. This CDR3 has 17 residues. CDR1 and CDR2 (germline): SGHAT, FQNNGV. Trimming removed 5 bases from V and 2 bases from J; junction bases left unmatched: 12. CDR3 coding DNA: TGTGCCAGCAGCCCCTACCTTATAGCGGGATACACAGATACGCAGTATTTT. This translates into CASSPYLIAGYTDTQYF.

The V call is TRBV6-6, the J call TRBJ2-2; D gene unclear. Trimming took off 6 bases at V and 2 bases at J, with 13 bases between the two ends. The CDR3 sequence is 15 residues long. Germline loops: CDR1 MNHNY, CDR2 SVGAGI (reference sequence). The DNA for the CDR3 is TGTGCCAGCAGCGAGCCCAGGAGAAACACCGGGGAGCTGTTTTTT. Amino acid sequence: CASSEPRRNTGELFF.

The chain uses TRBV5-1 and TRBJ2-2, with no clear D. CDR3 length equals 15 residues. Germline assignment: CDR1 SGHRS and CDR2 YFSETQ. With 4 bases removed from V and 0 bases from J, the gap between germline ends came to 10 bases. CDR3 DNA sequence: TGCGCCAGCAGCCCCTTGGGGACGAACACCGGGGAGCTGTTTTTT. Translating it yields CASSPLGTNTGELFF.